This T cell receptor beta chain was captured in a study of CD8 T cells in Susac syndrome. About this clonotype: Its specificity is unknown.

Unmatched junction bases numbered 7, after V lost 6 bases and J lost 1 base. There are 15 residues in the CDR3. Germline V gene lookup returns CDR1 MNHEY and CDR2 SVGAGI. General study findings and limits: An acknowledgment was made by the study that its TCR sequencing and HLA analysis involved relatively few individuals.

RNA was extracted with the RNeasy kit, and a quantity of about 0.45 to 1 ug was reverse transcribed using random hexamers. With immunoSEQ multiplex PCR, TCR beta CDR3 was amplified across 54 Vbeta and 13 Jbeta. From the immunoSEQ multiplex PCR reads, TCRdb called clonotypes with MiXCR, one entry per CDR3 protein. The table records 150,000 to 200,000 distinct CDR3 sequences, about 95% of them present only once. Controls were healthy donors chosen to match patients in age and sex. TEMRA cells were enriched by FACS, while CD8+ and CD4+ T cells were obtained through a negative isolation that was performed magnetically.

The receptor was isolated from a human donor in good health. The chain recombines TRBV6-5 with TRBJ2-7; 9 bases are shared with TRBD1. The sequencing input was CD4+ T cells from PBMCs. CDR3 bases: TGTGCCAGCAGATTATCGGGACAGGGTTCCTACGAGCAGTACTTC. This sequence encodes CASRLSGQGSYEQYF.